These 32 T cell receptor beta chains came from one sample sequenced in a study of blood T cells in healthy people across ages. With a J-beta primer mix and a sample-barcoded 5' primer, a second PCR ran roughly 6 to 11 cycles. Each CDR3 protein gets one entry after TCRdb re-called the 5' RACE reads with MiXCR. In the table there are about 1.8 million distinct CDR3 sequences, less than 50% of which are singletons. Sequenced material: blood. These receptor sequences come from a woman aged 40 to 55 in good health.

This clonotype was counted many times. The rearrangement links TRBV29-1 to TRBJ2-7; a weak D match, TRBD1 (6 bases). Trimming removed 6 bases at V and 7 bases at J, with 13 bases between. The CDR3 has 11 amino acids. Germline CDR1 and CDR2: SQVTM and ANQGSEA. CDR3 loop: CSVTGSREQYF. CDR3 nucleotide sequence: TGCAGCGTCACAGGGTCGCGTGAGCAGTACTTC.

V is TRBV14 and J is TRBJ2-1; D remains ambiguous. Trimming shortened V by 3 bases and J by 3 bases, and 6 bases separated the two germline ends. The germline V gene encodes CDR1 SGHDN and CDR2 FVKESK. CDR3 length: 13 residues. The CDR3 coding sequence is TGTGCCAGCAGCCACTATGTCTACAATGAGCAGTTCTTC. Translated: CASSHYVYNEQFF.

This chain joins TRBV27 and TRBJ2-7, with D possibly called TRBD1 or TRBD2 (6 bases each). The CDR3 extends over 18 amino acids. V gave up 2 bases and J gave up 7 bases, with 27 bases separating them. CDR1 and CDR2 from the germline V gene are MNHEY and SMNVEV (reference sequence). This chain's CDR3 is CASSLIPIRTEKGREQYF. The CDR3 nucleotides are TGTGCCAGCAGTTTAATCCCTATCCGGACAGAGAAGGGGAGGGAGCAGTACTTC.

As DNA, the CDR3 is TGTGCCAGCAGTCAAACCGGACTAGCGGGAGTTTACAATGAGCAGTTCTTC. Amino acid sequence: CASSQTGLAGVYNEQFF. The rearrangement uses TRBV6-1 and TRBJ2-1; 13 bases are shared with TRBD2. CDR3 size: 17 residues. The germline CDR1 and CDR2 sequences are MNHNS and SASEGT. J lost 4 bases, V lost 5 bases, and 8 bases had no gene match.

V gene TRBV12-3 or TRBV12-4 combines with J gene TRBJ1-1; D not resolved. The CDR3 totals 13 residues. V gave up 5 bases and J gave up 8 bases, with 15 bases separating them. The CDR3 region is CASSTVGKAEAFF. In DNA form, the CDR3 reads TGTGCCAGCAGTACCGTTGGAAAGGCAGAAGCTTTCTTT.

The J gene is TRBJ2-5, the V gene TRBV20-1; D might be TRBD2 (5 bases). The V end was cut by 6 bases, the J end by 8 bases, with 25 bases between. The CDR3 totals 15 residues. Germline values: CDR1 DFQATT, CDR2 SNEGSKA (reference sequence). The CDR3 loop is CSAPLLAVRESTQYF. The DNA for the CDR3 is TGCAGTGCCCCGCTCCTAGCTGTAAGAGAGAGTACCCAGTACTTC.

On this clonotype itself: Mismatch with germline at one junction end may stem from a read error. The chain carries TRBV7-2 and TRBJ2-1, with TRBD2 matching over 7 bases. There are 14 residues in the CDR3. CDR1 and CDR2 (germline): SGHTA, FQGNSA. The CDR3 nucleotides read TGTGCTAGCAGCCGACTAGCCCACCGGAATGAGCAGTTCTTC. Translation: CASSRLAHRNEQFF.

The rearrangement links TRBV7-3 to TRBJ1-2; a possible D gene is TRBD1 (6 bases). Per the germline V gene, CDR1 is SGHTA and CDR2 is FQGTGA. The CDR3 length is 13 residues. Trimming pared 5 bases from V and 8 bases from J, leaving 15 bases between. CDR3 sequence reads: CASSVGQGTGYTF. The CDR3 DNA reads as TGTGCCAGCAGCGTTGGCCAGGGGACGGGCTACACCTTC.

The chain links TRBV9 to TRBJ2-6, with 7 bases identical to TRBD1. With V trimmed by 4 bases and J by 0 bases, 13 bases remained unmatched. Germline assignment: CDR1 SGDLS and CDR2 YYNGEE. This CDR3 is built from 19 residues. This CDR3 is CASSTNRDSRLSGANVLTF. The CDR3 DNA is TGTGCCAGCAGCACCAACCGGGACAGCCGTCTCTCTGGGGCCAACGTCCTGACTTTC.

This rearrangement joins TRBV4-3 to TRBJ2-1; tentative D call: TRBD2 (7 bases). The V gene lost 0 bases and the J gene lost 11 bases, with 14 bases spanning the gap. Germline V lookup: CDR1 LGHNA, CDR2 YSLEER. The CDR3 runs 14 residues. The CDR3: CASSQDLGGGQQFF. In nucleotides, the CDR3 is TGCGCCAGCAGCCAAGATCTTGGGGGGGGGCAGCAGTTCTTC.

The chain is built from TRBV6-2 or TRBV6-3 and TRBJ1-2, with 7 bases fitting TRBD1. The CDR3 has 17 amino acids. The germline CDR1 and CDR2 sequences are MNHEY and SVGEGT. Trimming took 6 bases from V and 4 from J; bases not matched to a gene: 17. CDR3 sequence reads: CASSYGLPGTVLYGYTF. Here the CDR3 DNA reads TGTGCCAGCAGCTATGGCCTGCCCGGGACAGTTCTCTATGGCTACACCTTC.

The chain employs TRBV11-2 and TRBJ2-5, with 7 bases fitting TRBD1. Germline-derived CDR1 and CDR2 are SGHAT and FQNNGV. The CDR3 is 16 residues long. V shed 4 bases, J shed 0 bases, and the junction held 8 bases outside the gene matches. The CDR3 loop reads CASSWGTAWYQETQYF. CDR3 nucleotides: TGTGCCAGCAGCTGGGGGACAGCATGGTACCAAGAGACCCAGTACTTC. The full variable domain, its missing parts supplied by reference TRBV11-2 and TRBJ2-5, is EAGVAQSPRYKIIEKRQSVAFWCNPISGHATLYWYQQILGQGPKLLIQFQNNGVVDDSQLPKDRFSAERLKGVDSTLKIQPAKLEDSAVYLCASSWGTAWYQETQYFGPGTRLLVL.

This clonotype was observed a few times. The V and J genes are TRBV29-1 and TRBJ2-3; TRBD2 might be the D (6 bases). CDR1 SQVTM and CDR2 ANQGSEA come from the germline V gene. The CDR3 spans 10 residues. Trimming took off 3 bases at V and 10 bases at J, with 8 bases between the two ends. CDR3 in amino acids: CSVEGGAQYF. As DNA, the CDR3 is TGCAGCGTTGAGGGCGGGGCGCAGTATTTT.

V and J are TRBV20-1 and TRBJ2-5; 9 bases match TRBD2. CDR1 is DFQATT and CDR2 is SNEGSKA in the germline V gene (reference sequence). The CDR3 runs to 18 residues. Unmatched junction bases numbered 19, after V lost 6 bases and J lost 2 bases. CDR3 sequence reads: CSAPYPAGTSRLQETQYF. The DNA of the CDR3 is TGCAGTGCCCCATACCCGGCGGGGACTAGCAGATTGCAAGAGACCCAGTACTTC.

About this clonotype itself: Its ends do not fully match the called genes, so a read error is possible. J is TRBJ2-1 and V is TRBV12-3 or TRBV12-4, with TRBD2 matching over 7 bases. This CDR3 has 14 residues. CDR3 sequence: CASIHGGRGNGQFF. In nucleotides, the CDR3 is TGTGCCAGCATACATGGAGGGCGGGGGAATGGGCAGTTCTTC.

The chain employs TRBV28 and TRBJ2-5; 8 nucleotides agree with TRBD2. Germline CDR1 is MDHEN and CDR2 is SYDVKM. The CDR3 sequence is 15 residues long. V gave up 2 bases and J gave up 5 bases; unmatched junction bases: 7. CDR3 nucleotides: TGTGCCAGCAGTTTACCAACTAGCGGCCTTGAGACCCAGTACTTC. Translating it yields CASSLPTSGLETQYF.

The chain uses TRBV10-1 and TRBJ2-4; D gene unclear. The J call may be incorrect, as the DNA end agrees better with TRBJ2-7. The CDR3 is 12 amino acids. CDR1 WNHNN and CDR2 SYGVQD come from the germline V gene (reference sequence). CDR3 residues: CASPDVAYEQYF. DNA of the CDR3: TGCGCCAGTCCGGACGTTGCCTACGAGCAGTACTTC.

The CDR3 sequence is CASSPQGAVNQPQHF. The CDR3 coding sequence is TGTGCCAGCAGCCCCCAAGGGGCGGTGAATCAGCCCCAGCATTTT. The chain carries TRBV7-2 and TRBJ1-5, with a weak D call TRBD1 (5 bases). The CDR3 runs to 15 residues. Trimming shortened V by 5 bases and J by 4 bases, and 15 bases separated the two germline ends. Germline V CDR1 and CDR2: SGHTA, FQGNSA.

This clonotype occurred a few times. The V and J genes are TRBV11-2 and TRBJ2-3, with TRBD1 matching 7 bases. The junction had 6 bases not matched to a gene; V was cut back by 4 bases and J by 2 bases. The CDR3 runs 15 residues. CDR1 and CDR2 from the germline V gene are SGHAT and FQNNGV. CDR3 bases: TGTGCCAGCAGCTCCCACGGGACAGACACAGATACGCAGTATTTT. Amino acids: CASSSHGTDTDTQYF. The variable domain in full, with the rest retrieved from reference TRBV11-2 and TRBJ2-3, is EAGVAQSPRYKIIEKRQSVAFWCNPISGHATLYWYQQILGQGPKLLIQFQNNGVVDDSQLPKDRFSAERLKGVDSTLKIQPAKLEDSAVYLCASSSHGTDTDTQYFGPGTRLTVL.

The rearrangement uses TRBV7-2 and TRBJ2-1; D is undetermined. CDR1 and CDR2 (germline): SGHTA, FQGNSA. The ends were cut back, 1 base at V and 2 bases at J, with 15 bases in the middle. This CDR3 is 17 amino acids long. CDR3 amino acids: CASSLVWARMTYNEQFF. CDR3 DNA sequence: TGTGCCAGCAGCTTAGTATGGGCACGGATGACCTACAATGAGCAGTTCTTC.

With regard to this clonotype: Its ends do not fully match the called genes, so a read error is possible. The chain has TRBV10-3 and TRBJ2-3; D may match TRBD1 or TRBD2 (6 bases each). Germline V gene lookup returns CDR1 ENHRY and CDR2 SYGVKD. The CDR3 length is 15 residues. The CDR3 DNA sequence: TGTGCCATCATTTTATCGGGGGCGCGCACAAATACGCAGTATTTT. This translates into CAIILSGARTNTQYF.

About this clonotype itself: The junction and the germline gene differ at one end; a read error may be behind it. The chain uses TRBV29-1 and TRBJ2-1, with 12 bases fitting TRBD2. The CDR3 is 16 residues long. Germline-derived CDR1 and CDR2 are SQVTM and ANQGSEA. CDR3 residues: CSGLGLAGDSYSEQFF. Here the CDR3 DNA reads TGCAGCGGCCTGGGACTAGCGGGTGACTCCTACAGTGAGCAGTTCTTC.

This clonotype occurred a few times. The chain couples TRBV4-3 to TRBJ2-3; D remains unclear. The CDR3 length is 16 residues. The ends were cut back, 5 bases at V and 0 bases at J, with 15 bases in the middle. The germline V gene encodes CDR1 LGHNA and CDR2 YSLEER. Here the CDR3 DNA reads TGCGCCAGCAGCTATCAACCTAAGTCCAGCACAGATACGCAGTATTTT. Translation: CASSYQPKSSTDTQYF.

On this clonotype itself: A clone one base away is much larger, so this may be a read error. This CDR3 is CASSARGEQYF. As DNA, the CDR3 is TGTGCCAGCAGTGCGCGGGGCGAGCAGTACTTC. The chain joins TRBV2 to TRBJ2-7, with D tentatively TRBD2 (6 bases). Germline lookup yields CDR1 SNHLY and CDR2 FYNNEI. The CDR3 consists of 11 residues. Between the trimmed V and J ends, which lost 4 bases and 6 bases, there was a span of 7 bases. Variable domain in full (rest from reference TRBV2 and TRBJ2-7): EPEVTQTPSHQVTQMGQEVILRCVPISNHLYFYWYRQILGQKVEFLVSFYNNEISEKSEIFDDQFSVERPDGSNFTLKIRSTKLEDSAMYFCASSARGEQYFGPGTRLTVT.

This chain uses TRBV9 with TRBJ2-5; D is tentatively TRBD1 or TRBD2 (7 bases each). V was trimmed by 0 bases and J by 5 bases, leaving 17 bases between them. Germline CDR1 SGDLS, CDR2 YYNGEE. The length of the CDR3 is 16 residues. The CDR3 spells CASSVEPGGATETQYF. For the CDR3, the DNA is TGTGCCAGCAGCGTAGAGCCAGGGGGGGCCACGGAGACCCAGTACTTC. Combining the CDR3 with reference TRBV9 and TRBJ2-5 gives the whole variable domain DSGVTQTPKHLITATGQRVTLRCSPRSGDLSVYWYQQSLDQGLQFLIQYYNGEERAKGNILERFSAQQFPDLHSELNLSSLELGDSALYFCASSVEPGGATETQYFGPGTRLLVL.

The rearrangement uses TRBV2 and TRBJ2-5; TRBD2 aligns across 15 bases. The CDR3 has 19 residues. Per the germline V gene, CDR1 is SNHLY and CDR2 is FYNNEI. With 5 bases clipped from V and 0 bases from J, the junction kept 10 bases outside the gene matches. The CDR3 reads CASSPRTSGGARYQETQYF. The DNA of the CDR3 is TGTGCCAGCAGTCCCCGGACTAGCGGGGGGGCTAGGTACCAAGAGACCCAGTACTTC.

About this clonotype itself: No conserved phenylalanine or tryptophan ends this CDR3, so it is likely a read error. The rearrangement links TRBV7-2 to TRBJ2-4; 8 bases fit TRBD2. Germline lookup yields CDR1 SGHTA and CDR2 FQGNSA. The V gene end was trimmed by 4 bases and the J gene end by 9 bases; junction bases not matched to a gene: 11. The CDR3 loop spans 15 amino acids. CDR3 DNA: TGTGCCAGCAGCTCGGTCGCGGGAGGATTAAGCATTCAGTACTCC. It yields the protein CASSSVAGGLSIQYS.

This clonotype was counted a few times. Relative to the germline gene, one junction end is altered; a read error may explain this. The chain has TRBV7-7 and TRBJ1-1, with D unresolved. Germline V gene lookup returns CDR1 SSHAT and CDR2 FNYEAQ (reference sequence). The CDR3 is 16 amino acids. Here the CDR3 reads CASSSTMETQNTEAFF. CDR3 sequence (DNA): TGTGCTAGCAGCTCTACCATGGAAACACAGAACACTGAAGCTTTCTTT.

The genes are TRBV9 and TRBJ1-6; 12 nucleotides agree with TRBD1. Per the germline V gene, CDR1 is SGDLS and CDR2 is YYNGEE. CDR3 length: 17 amino acids. Unmatched junction bases numbered 8, after V lost 3 bases and J lost 7 bases. The CDR3 reads CASSDPGQGAGNSPLHF. The DNA of the CDR3 is TGTGCCAGCAGCGACCCGGGACAGGGGGCTGGAAATTCACCCCTCCACTTT.

The J gene is TRBJ2-3, the V gene TRBV28, with a tentative D call TRBD1 (5 bases). The V end lost 6 bases, the J end lost 1 base, and 11 bases lay between the germline ends. Germline CDR1 is MDHEN and CDR2 is SYDVKM. The CDR3 loop spans 14 amino acids. This CDR3 reads CASRAGFGTDTQYF. Written as DNA, the CDR3 is TGTGCCAGCAGGGCAGGGTTTGGCACAGATACGCAGTATTTT.

The chain combines TRBV3-1 with TRBJ2-1; TRBD2 aligns across 11 bases. The V gene's germline CDR1 is LGHDT and CDR2 YNNKEL (reference sequence). This CDR3 comprises 17 residues. V shed 0 bases, J shed 6 bases, and the junction held 7 bases outside the gene matches. The CDR3 DNA is TGTGCCAGCAGCCAAGACAGACTAGCGGGGTATGTCAATGAGCAGTTCTTC. Protein sequence: CASSQDRLAGYVNEQFF.

This sequence joins TRBV6-5 and TRBJ1-1, with 7 bases aligning to TRBD1. V lost 7 bases to trimming and J lost 1 base; unmatched junction nucleotides: 6. The CDR3 extends over 14 amino acids. From germline, CDR1 is MNHEY and CDR2 SVGAGI. CDR3 nucleotides: TGTGCCAGCACCGACAGGGTATCGAACACTGAAGCTTTCTTT. It encodes CASTDRVSNTEAFF.